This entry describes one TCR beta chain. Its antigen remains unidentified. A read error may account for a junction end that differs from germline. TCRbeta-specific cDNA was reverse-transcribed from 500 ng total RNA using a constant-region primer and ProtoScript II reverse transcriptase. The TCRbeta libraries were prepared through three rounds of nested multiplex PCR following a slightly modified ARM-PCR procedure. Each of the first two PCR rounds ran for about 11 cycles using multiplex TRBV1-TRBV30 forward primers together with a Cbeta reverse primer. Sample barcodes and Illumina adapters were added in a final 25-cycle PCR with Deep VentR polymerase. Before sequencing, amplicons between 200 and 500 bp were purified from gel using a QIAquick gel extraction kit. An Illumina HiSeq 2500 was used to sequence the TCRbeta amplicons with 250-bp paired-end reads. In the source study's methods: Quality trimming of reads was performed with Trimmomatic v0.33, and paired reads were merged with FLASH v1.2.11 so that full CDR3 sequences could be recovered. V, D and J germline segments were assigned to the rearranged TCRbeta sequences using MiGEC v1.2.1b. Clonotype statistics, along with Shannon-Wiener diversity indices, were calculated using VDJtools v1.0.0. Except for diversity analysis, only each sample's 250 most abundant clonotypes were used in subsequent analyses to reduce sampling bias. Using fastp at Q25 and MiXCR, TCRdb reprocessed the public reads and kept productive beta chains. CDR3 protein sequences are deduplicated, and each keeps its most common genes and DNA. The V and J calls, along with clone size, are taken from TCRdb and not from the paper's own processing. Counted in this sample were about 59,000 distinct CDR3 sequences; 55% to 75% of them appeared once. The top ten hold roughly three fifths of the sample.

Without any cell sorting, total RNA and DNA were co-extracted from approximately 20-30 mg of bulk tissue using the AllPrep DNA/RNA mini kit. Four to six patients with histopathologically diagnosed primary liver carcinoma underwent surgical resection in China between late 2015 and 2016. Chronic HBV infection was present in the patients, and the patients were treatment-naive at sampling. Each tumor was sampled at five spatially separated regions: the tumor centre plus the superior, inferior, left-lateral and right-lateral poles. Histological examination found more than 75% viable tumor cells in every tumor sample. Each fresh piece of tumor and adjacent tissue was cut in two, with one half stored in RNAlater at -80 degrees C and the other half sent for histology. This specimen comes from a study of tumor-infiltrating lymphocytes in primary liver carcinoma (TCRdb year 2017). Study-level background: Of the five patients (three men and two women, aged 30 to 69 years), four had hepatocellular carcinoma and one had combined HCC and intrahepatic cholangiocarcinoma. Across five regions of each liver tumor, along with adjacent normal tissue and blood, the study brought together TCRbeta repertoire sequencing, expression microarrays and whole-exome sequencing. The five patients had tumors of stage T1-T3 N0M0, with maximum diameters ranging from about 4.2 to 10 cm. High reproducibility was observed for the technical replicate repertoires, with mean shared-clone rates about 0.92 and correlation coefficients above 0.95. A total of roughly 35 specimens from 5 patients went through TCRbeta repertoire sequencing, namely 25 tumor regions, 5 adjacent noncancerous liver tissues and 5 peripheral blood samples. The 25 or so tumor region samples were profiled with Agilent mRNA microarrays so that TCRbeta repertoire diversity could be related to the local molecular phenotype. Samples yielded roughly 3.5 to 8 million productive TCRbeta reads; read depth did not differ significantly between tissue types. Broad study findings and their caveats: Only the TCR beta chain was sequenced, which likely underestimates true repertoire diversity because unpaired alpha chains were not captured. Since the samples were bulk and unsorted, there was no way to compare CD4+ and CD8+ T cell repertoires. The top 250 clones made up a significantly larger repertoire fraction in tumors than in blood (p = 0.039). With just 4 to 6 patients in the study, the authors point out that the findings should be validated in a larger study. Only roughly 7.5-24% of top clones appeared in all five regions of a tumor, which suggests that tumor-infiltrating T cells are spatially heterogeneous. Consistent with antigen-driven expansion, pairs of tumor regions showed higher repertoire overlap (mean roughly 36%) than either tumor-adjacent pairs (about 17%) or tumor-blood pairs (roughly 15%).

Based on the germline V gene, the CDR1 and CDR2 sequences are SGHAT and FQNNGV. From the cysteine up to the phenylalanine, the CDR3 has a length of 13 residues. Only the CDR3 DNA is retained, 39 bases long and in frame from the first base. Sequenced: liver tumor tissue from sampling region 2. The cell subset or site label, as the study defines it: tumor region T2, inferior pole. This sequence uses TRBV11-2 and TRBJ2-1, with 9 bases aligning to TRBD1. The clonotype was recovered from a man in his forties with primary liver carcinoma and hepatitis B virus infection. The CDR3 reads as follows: CAGSPDRGSEQSF. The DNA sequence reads TGTGCCGGCAGCCCCGACAGGGGGAGTGAGCAATCCTTC.